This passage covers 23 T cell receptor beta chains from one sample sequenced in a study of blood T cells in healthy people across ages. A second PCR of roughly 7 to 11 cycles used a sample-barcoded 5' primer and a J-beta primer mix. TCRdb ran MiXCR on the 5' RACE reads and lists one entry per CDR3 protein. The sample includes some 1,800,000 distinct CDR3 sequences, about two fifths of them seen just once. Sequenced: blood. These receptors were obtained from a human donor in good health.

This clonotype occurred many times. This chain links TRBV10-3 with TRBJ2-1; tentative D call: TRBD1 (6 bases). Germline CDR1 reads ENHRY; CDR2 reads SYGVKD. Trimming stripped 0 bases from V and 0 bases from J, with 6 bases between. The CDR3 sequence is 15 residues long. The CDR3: CAISESRGSYNEQFF. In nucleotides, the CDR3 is TGTGCCATCAGTGAGTCCAGGGGCTCCTACAATGAGCAGTTCTTC.

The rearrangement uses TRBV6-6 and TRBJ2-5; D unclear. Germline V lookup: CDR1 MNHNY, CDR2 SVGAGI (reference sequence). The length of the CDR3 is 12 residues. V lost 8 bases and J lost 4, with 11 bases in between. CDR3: CASGRQRETQYF. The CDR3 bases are TGTGCCAGCGGGCGGCAGCGAGAGACCCAGTACTTC.

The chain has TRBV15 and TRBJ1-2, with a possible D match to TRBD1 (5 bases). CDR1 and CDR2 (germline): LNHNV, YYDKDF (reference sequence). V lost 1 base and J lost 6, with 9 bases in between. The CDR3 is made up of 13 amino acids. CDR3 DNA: TGTGCCACCAGCAGAGGACAGATTGATGGCTACACCTTC. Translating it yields CATSRGQIDGYTF.

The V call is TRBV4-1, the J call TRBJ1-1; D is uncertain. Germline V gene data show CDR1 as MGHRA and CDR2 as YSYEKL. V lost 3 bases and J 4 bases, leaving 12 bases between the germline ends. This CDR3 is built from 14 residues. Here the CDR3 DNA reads TGCGCCAGCAGCCATCCGGGAATGAGCACTGAAGCTTTCTTT. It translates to CASSHPGMSTEAFF.

CDR3 region: CASSSRLEGYEQYF. The CDR3 DNA follows: TGTGCCAGCAGCTCACGACTGGAAGGTTACGAGCAGTACTTC. The chain is built from TRBV7-2 and TRBJ2-7; D gene ambiguous. CDR1 is SGHTA, CDR2 FQGNSA, per germline. Trimming cost V 4 bases and J 4 bases, with 14 bases left between them. The CDR3 is made up of 14 amino acids.

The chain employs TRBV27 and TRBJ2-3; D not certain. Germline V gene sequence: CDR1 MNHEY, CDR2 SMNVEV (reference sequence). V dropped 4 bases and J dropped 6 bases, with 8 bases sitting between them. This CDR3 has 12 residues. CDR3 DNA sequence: TGTGCCAGCAGTTCGGCCTGGGATACGCAGTATTTT. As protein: CASSSAWDTQYF.

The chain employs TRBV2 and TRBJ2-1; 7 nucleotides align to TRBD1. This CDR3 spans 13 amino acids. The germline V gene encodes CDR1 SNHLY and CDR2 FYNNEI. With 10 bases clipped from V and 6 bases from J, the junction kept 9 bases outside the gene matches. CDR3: CAKKTGDPNEQFF. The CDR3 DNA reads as TGTGCCAAAAAAACAGGGGATCCCAATGAGCAGTTCTTC.

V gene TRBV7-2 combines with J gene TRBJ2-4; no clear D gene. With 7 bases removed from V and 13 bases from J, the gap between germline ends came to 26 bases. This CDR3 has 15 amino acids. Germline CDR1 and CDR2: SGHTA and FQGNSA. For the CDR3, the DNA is TGTGCCAGCATCCACAGACCCCTTTCCTACAATGAGCAGTACTTC. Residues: CASIHRPLSYNEQYF. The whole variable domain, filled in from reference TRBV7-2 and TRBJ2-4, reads GAGVSQSPSNKVTEKGKDVELRCDPISGHTALYWYRQSLGQGLEFLIYFQGNSAPDKSGLPSDRFSAERTGGSVSTLTIQRTQQEDSAVYLCASIHRPLSYNEQYFGAGTRLSVL.

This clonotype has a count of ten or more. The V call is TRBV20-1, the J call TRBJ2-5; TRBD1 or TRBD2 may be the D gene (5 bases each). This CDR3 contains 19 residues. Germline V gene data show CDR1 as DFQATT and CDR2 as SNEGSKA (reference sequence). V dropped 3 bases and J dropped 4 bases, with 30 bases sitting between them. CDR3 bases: TGCAGTGCTAGGGATTGGGAAGGGGTCCTTCCAATCACTAGAGAGACCCAGTACTTC. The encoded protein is CSARDWEGVLPITRETQYF.

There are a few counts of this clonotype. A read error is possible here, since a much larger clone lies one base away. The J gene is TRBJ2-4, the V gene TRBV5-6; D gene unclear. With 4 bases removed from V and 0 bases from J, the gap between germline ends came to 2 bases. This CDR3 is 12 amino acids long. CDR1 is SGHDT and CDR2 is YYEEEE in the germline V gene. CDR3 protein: CASSIAKNIQYF. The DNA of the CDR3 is TGTGCCAGCAGCATAGCCAAAAACATTCAGTACTTC.

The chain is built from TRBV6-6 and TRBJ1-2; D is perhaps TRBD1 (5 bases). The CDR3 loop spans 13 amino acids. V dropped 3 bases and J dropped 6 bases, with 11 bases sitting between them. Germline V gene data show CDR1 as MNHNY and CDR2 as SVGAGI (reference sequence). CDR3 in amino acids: CASSYWGRDGYTF. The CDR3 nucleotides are TGTGCCAGCAGTTATTGGGGGAGGGATGGCTACACCTTC.

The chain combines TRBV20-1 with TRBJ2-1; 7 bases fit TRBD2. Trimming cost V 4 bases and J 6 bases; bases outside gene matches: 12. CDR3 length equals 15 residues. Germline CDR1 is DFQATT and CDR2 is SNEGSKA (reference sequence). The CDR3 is CSATTLARGFNEQFF. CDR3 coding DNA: TGCAGTGCTACTACACTAGCGCGGGGGTTCAATGAGCAGTTCTTC.

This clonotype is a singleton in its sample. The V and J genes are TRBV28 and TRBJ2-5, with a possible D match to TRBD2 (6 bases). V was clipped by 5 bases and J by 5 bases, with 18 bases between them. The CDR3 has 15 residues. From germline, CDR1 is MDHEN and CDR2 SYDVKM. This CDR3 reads CASSPPGAGQETQYF. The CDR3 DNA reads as TGTGCCAGCAGTCCCCCCGGGGCGGGGCAGGAGACCCAGTACTTC.

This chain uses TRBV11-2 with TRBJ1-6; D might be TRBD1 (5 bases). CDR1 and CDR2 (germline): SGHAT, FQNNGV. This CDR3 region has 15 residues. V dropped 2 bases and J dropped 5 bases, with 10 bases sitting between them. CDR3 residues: CASSLFDRNNSPLHF. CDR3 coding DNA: TGTGCCAGCAGCTTATTTGACAGAAATAATTCACCCCTCCACTTT.

CDR3: CASSYLRTGLIANTGELFF. CDR3 sequence (DNA): TGTGCCAGCAGTTACCTGAGGACAGGGCTGATAGCGAACACCGGGGAGCTGTTTTTT. The V and J genes are TRBV6-2 or TRBV6-3 and TRBJ2-2; TRBD1 agrees at 8 bases. This CDR3 is 19 amino acids long. The germline V gene encodes CDR1 MNHEY and CDR2 SVGEGT. V dropped 2 bases and J dropped 0; count of bases not matched to a gene: 11.

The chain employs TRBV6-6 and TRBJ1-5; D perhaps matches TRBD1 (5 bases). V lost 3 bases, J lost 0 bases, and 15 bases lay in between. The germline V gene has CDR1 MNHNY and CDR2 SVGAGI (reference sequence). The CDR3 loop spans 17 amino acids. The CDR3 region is CASSYSHGGNSNQPQHF. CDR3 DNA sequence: TGTGCCAGCAGTTATTCGCACGGGGGAAATAGCAATCAGCCCCAGCATTTT.

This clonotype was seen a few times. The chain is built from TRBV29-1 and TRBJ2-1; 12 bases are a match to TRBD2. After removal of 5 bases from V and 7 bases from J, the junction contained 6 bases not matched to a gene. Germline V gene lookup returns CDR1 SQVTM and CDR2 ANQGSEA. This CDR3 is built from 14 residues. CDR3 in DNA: TGCAGCGTTACGACTAGCGGGGGAGCGAATGAGCAGTTCTTC. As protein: CSVTTSGGANEQFF.

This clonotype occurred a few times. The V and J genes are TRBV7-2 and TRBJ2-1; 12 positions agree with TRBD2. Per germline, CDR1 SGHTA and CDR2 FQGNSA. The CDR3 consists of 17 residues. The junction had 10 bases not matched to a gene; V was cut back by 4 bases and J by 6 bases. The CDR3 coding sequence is TGTGCCAGCAGCTCGGTCCCTAGCGGGGGGGCCTTCAATGAGCAGTTCTTC. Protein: CASSSVPSGGAFNEQFF.

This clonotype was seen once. CDR3 DNA sequence: TGTGCCAGCAGCTTCGGGAGAAATGAAGGAAAACTGTTTTTT. This translates into CASSFGRNEGKLFF. This chain links TRBV13 with TRBJ1-4; D not resolved. From germline, CDR1 is PRHDT and CDR2 FYEKMQ (reference sequence). CDR3 size: 14 residues. V dropped 3 bases and J dropped 10 bases, with 15 bases sitting between them.

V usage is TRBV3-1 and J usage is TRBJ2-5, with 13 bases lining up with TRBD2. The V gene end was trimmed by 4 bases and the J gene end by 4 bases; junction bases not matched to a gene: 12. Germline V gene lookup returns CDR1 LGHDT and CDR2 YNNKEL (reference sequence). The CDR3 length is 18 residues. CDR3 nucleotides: TGTGCCAGCAGCCTACGGACTAGCGGGGGACCCCTCGGAGAGACCCAGTACTTC. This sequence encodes CASSLRTSGGPLGETQYF.

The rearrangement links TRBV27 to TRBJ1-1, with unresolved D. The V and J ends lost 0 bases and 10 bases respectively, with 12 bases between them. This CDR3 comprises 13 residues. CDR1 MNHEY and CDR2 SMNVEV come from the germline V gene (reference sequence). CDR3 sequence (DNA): TGTGCCAGCAGTTTATCGAATGCGTATGGAGCTTTCTTT. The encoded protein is CASSLSNAYGAFF.

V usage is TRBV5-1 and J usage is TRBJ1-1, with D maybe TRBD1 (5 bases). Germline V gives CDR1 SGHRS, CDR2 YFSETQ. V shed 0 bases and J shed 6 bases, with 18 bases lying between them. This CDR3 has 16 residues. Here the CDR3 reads CASSLEARVAWAEAFF. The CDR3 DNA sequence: TGCGCCAGCAGCTTGGAGGCCAGGGTAGCGTGGGCTGAAGCTTTCTTT.

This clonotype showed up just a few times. The CDR3 protein is CASSVTSGGYLGEQFF. The CDR3 nucleotides are TGTGCCAGCAGCGTCACTAGCGGGGGGTACTTAGGGGAGCAGTTCTTC. V and J are TRBV11-2 and TRBJ2-1; 12 bases are shared with TRBD2. The junction had 12 bases not matched to a gene; V was cut back by 5 bases and J by 10 bases. CDR3 length: 16 amino acids. CDR1 and CDR2 (germline): SGHAT, FQNNGV.